These T cell receptor beta chains were read from a single sample in a study of Graves' ophthalmopathy and Graves' hyperthyroidism. Each CDR3 protein gets one entry after TCRdb re-called the multiplex PCR reads with MiXCR. The data show roughly 700,000 distinct CDR3 sequences, approximately 40% seen once. The specimen was peripheral blood. These receptor sequences come from an adult man with Graves' ophthalmopathy. Each CDR3 is given with its conserved first and last residue. D genes are given only for firm matches. Size is omitted from some rows. Given values are once, few, many or a class for expanded clones.

>many|TRBV11-1|TRBJ2-7|-
TGTGCCAGCAGCTTAGAATCATGGGGTTACGAGCAGTACTTC
CASSLESWGYEQYF
>-|TRBV7-8|TRBJ1-1|TRBD1
TGTGCCAGCAGCTTATCGTCGACGGGACAGGGTGATTCTGAAGCTTTCTTT
CASSLSSTGQGDSEAFF
>-|TRBV4-1|TRBJ1-2|-
TGCGCCAGCAGCCAGTCAGGGCAGGGAGGCGGGGGACGCTACACCTTC
CASSQSGQGGGGRYTF
>many|TRBV6-6|TRBJ1-5|-
TGTGCCAGCAGTGAATGGCAGGGGATACATCAGCCCCAGCATTTT
CASSEWQGIHQPQHF
>-|TRBV11-1|TRBJ2-6|-
TGTGCCGGCAGCCGACTCCGACAGGTCTCTGGGGCCAACGTCCTGACTTTC
CAGSRLRQVSGANVLTF
>-|TRBV6-4|TRBJ2-7|-
TGTGCCAGCACCCGGGACGGCCGATCCTACGAGCAGTACTTC
CASTRDGRSYEQYF
>few|TRBV19|TRBJ2-7|-
TGTGCCCCCGTAGCAGGGACCTACGAGCAGTACTTC
CAPVAGTYEQYF
>-|TRBV2|TRBJ2-3|TRBD2
TGTGCCAGCAGCGATAGCGGGGCACTCACAGATACGCAGTATTTT
CASSDSGALTDTQYF
>many|TRBV16|TRBJ1-5|-
TGTGCCAGCAGCCAAGCAGGTAGCAATCAGCCCCAGCATTTT
CASSQAGSNQPQHF
>-|TRBV9|TRBJ2-7|-
TGTGCCAGCAGCGCGGGGGTCAGCTCCTACGAGCAGTACTTC
CASSAGVSSYEQYF
>-|TRBV5-1|TRBJ2-7|-
TGCGCCAGCAGCTTGGATTGGCAGCTCTACGAGCAGTACTTC
CASSLDWQLYEQYF
>-|TRBV7-2|TRBJ2-7|TRBD2
TGTGCCAGCAGCAAGGGACTAGCGGGAGGCTACGAGCAGTACTTC
CASSKGLAGGYEQYF
>few|TRBV20-1|TRBJ2-7|TRBD1
TGCAGTGCTAGAGACAGGGGGAGAAGGTACGAGCAGTACTTC
CSARDRGRRYEQYF
>-|TRBV7-9|TRBJ1-1|-
TGTGCCAGCAGCTCGGGGACCGGGGGTCTTGAAGCTTTCTTT
CASSSGTGGLEAFF
>-|TRBV11-1|TRBJ1-2|-
TGTGCCAGCAGCCGCCCTACAAAAGCTAACTATGGCTACACCTTC
CASSRPTKANYGYTF
>few|TRBV25-1|TRBJ2-2|-
TGCGCCAGCAGCATTGGGACGTCCGGGGAGCTGTTTTTT
CASSIGTSGELFF
>-|TRBV11-2|TRBJ1-2|-
TGTGCCAGCAGTCTCCAGAGAATTCAGGGCTTAGGCTACACCTTC
CASSLQRIQGLGYTF
>many|TRBV11-2|TRBJ1-2|TRBD1
TGTGCCAGCAGCTCCGGGACAGCGATCTATGGCTACACCTTC
CASSSGTAIYGYTF
>many|TRBV10-3|TRBJ1-3|-
TGTGCCATCAGTAAGGACAGCTACTCTGGAAACACCATATATTTT
CAISKDSYSGNTIYF
>once|TRBV2|TRBJ1-5|-
TGTGCCAGCAGTTCCCCGGGCTACAATCAGCCCCAGCATTTT
CASSSPGYNQPQHF
>few|TRBV4-2|TRBJ2-7|-
TGTGCCAGCAGCCAAGATCTGGGACGGGCGGTGCAGTACTTC
CASSQDLGRAVQYF
>-|TRBV29-1|TRBJ2-5|-
TGCAGCAGTTTAGGAGAACAAGAGACCCAGTACTTC
CSSLGEQETQYF
>-|TRBV25-1|TRBJ2-1|-
TGTGCCAGCAGTGAATATCAGGGGAATGAGCAGTTCTTC
CASSEYQGNEQFF
>few|TRBV25-1|TRBJ1-1|TRBD1
TGTGCCAGCAGGTCCACAGGGGATGGGAAGGTGAACACTGAAGCTTTCTTT
CASRSTGDGKVNTEAFF
>-|TRBV10-3|TRBJ1-1|-
TGTGCCAGCAGTCGCGCAGGGATGAACACTGAAGCTTTCTTT
CASSRAGMNTEAFF
>-|TRBV29-1|TRBJ2-7|TRBD1
TGCAGTGCTCCGGGACAGGGTTCCCACGAGCAGTACTTC
CSAPGQGSHEQYF
>few|TRBV10-3|TRBJ2-7|TRBD1
TGTGCCAGCATCCGACGGCCGGGACAGGGGACCTACGAGCAGTACTTC
CASIRRPGQGTYEQYF
>many|TRBV28|TRBJ2-5|-
TGTGCCAGCAGTTGGTCAGGGGAAGAGACCCAGTACTTC
CASSWSGEETQYF
>-|TRBV20-1|TRBJ2-1|-
TGCAGTGCTCAGGGTCCCGCGGGACAGTCCTACAATGAGCAGCTCTTC
CSAQGPAGQSYNEQLF
>-|TRBV27|TRBJ1-2|-
TGTGCCAGCAGTTTATTGGGGGGACGGGCCTATGGCTACACCTTC
CASSLLGGRAYGYTF
>many|TRBV29-1|TRBJ1-2|-
TGCAGCGTTGAAGTTCGAACTAACTATGGCTACACCTTC
CSVEVRTNYGYTF
>once|TRBV24-1|TRBJ1-5|TRBD1
TGTGCCACCAGCGCCCGACAGGGTAGCAATCAGCCCCAGCATTTT
CATSARQGSNQPQHF
>many|TRBV2|TRBJ2-7|TRBD1
TGTGCCAGCAGCTCCGGGACAGGGTACGAGCAGTACTTC
CASSSGTGYEQYF